Each of the 7 T cell receptor beta chains below was sequenced from the same sample in a study of post-analysis software for immune sequencing data. Broader study findings: Patients showed TRBV5-6, TRBV5-1 and TRBV20-1 among four to six TRBV segments more frequent than in controls.

cDNA libraries for TCR beta contained unique molecular identifiers. TCRdb fed the PCR reads into MiXCR, producing one record per CDR3 protein. This sample carries some 890,000 distinct CDR3 sequences, approximately 57% of them seen once, and the ten largest clones take around 4.5%. These receptors are not linked to any known antigen. Sequencing used blood. Receptors were obtained from a girl aged 10-17 years with multiple sclerosis.

This rearrangement joins TRBV11-1 to TRBJ2-2; 8 positions match TRBD2. Germline trimming cut 6 bases from V and 5 bases from J; bases unmatched to any gene: 17. Looked up from germline, CDR1 is SGHAT and CDR2 is FQDESV (reference sequence). CDR3 length equals 18 residues. The CDR3 region is CASRKRESLDSKTGELFF. The CDR3 region has the DNA TGTGCCAGCAGGAAGCGGGAGAGCTTGGATAGTAAAACCGGGGAGCTGTTTTTT.

The chain joins TRBV2 to TRBJ2-1; possible D gene TRBD1, 6 bases. CDR1 SNHLY and CDR2 FYNNEI come from the germline V gene. The length of the CDR3 is 15 residues. Between the trimmed V and J ends, which lost 5 bases and 7 bases, there was a span of 18 bases. CDR3 nucleotides: TGTGCCAGCAGTCCCGGGACACCCATTGCAAATGAGCAGTTCTTC. The encoded protein is CASSPGTPIANEQFF.

This clonotype has more than one count but fewer than ten. V is TRBV10-3 and J is TRBJ2-5; no firm D call. The germline V gene has CDR1 ENHRY and CDR2 SYGVKD. The CDR3 runs 14 residues. With 3 bases removed from V and 2 bases from J, the gap between germline ends came to 10 bases. The DNA for the CDR3 is TGTGCCATCAGTGACCTCAATATGCAAGAGACCCAGTACTTC. Its protein product is CAISDLNMQETQYF.

This clonotype showed up just a few times. Germline and junction disagree at one end, which may indicate a read error. V is TRBV5-4 and J is TRBJ2-7, with 8 bases that match TRBD2. The germline CDR1 and CDR2 sequences are SGHNT and YYREEE (reference sequence). This CDR3 contains 13 residues. The CDR3 is CASSGGTDYEQYF. The DNA for the CDR3 is TGCGCCAGCAGCGGGGGCACAGACTACGAGCAGTACTTC.

A few counts support this clonotype. CDR3 sequence reads: CASRKGALDEQYF. CDR3 nucleotide sequence: TGCGCCAGCCGTAAGGGGGCGTTGGACGAGCAGTACTTC. The J gene is TRBJ2-7, the V gene TRBV5-1, with 7 bases aligning to TRBD1. V was clipped by 7 bases and J by 5 bases; unmatched bases: 9. CDR1 and CDR2 from the germline V gene are SGHRS and YFSETQ. The CDR3 totals 13 residues.

This clonotype was detected only a few times. This rearrangement joins TRBV5-1 to TRBJ2-7; D ambiguous. The CDR3 has 14 residues. The germline gives CDR1 SGHRS, CDR2 YFSETQ. Trimming left V 0 bases short and J 3 bases short, with 10 bases between. Written as DNA, the CDR3 is TGCGCCAGCAGCTTGGTTCAGGCCGACTACGAGCAGTACTTC. Translation gives CASSLVQADYEQYF.

The chain recombines TRBV6-1 with TRBJ2-5; D ambiguous. The CDR3 extends over 14 amino acids. CDR1 MNHNS and CDR2 SASEGT come from the germline V gene. The ends were cut back, 6 bases at V and 1 base at J, with 12 bases in the middle. In DNA form, the CDR3 reads TGTGCCAGCAGCAGAGATTGGGGCCAAGAGACCCAGTACTTC. It specifies CASSRDWGQETQYF.